This TCR beta chain was documented in a study of blood T cell repertoires in COVID-19. Overall study context: COVID-19 samples from acute and convalescent phases originated in the United States, Italy and Spain.

TCRdb's table, derived via immunoSEQ multiplex PCR, lists solely in-frame clones and lacks some. The sample consists of approximately 170,000 clones, roughly nine tenths of them appearing once. This CDR3 has 12 residues. Germline CDR1 reads LNHDA; CDR2 reads SQIVND (reference sequence). The ends were cut back, 9 bases at V and 6 bases at J, with 11 bases in the middle. The TCR was taken from a woman older than 75 in a cohort sampled during active or convalescent COVID-19. The chain couples TRBV19 to TRBJ2-2, with a tentative D call TRBD2 (5 bases). Input material: peripheral blood. CDR3 nucleotide sequence: TGTGCCAGCGGGTCGAGGGCCGGGGAGCTGTTTTTT. It encodes CASGSRAGELFF.